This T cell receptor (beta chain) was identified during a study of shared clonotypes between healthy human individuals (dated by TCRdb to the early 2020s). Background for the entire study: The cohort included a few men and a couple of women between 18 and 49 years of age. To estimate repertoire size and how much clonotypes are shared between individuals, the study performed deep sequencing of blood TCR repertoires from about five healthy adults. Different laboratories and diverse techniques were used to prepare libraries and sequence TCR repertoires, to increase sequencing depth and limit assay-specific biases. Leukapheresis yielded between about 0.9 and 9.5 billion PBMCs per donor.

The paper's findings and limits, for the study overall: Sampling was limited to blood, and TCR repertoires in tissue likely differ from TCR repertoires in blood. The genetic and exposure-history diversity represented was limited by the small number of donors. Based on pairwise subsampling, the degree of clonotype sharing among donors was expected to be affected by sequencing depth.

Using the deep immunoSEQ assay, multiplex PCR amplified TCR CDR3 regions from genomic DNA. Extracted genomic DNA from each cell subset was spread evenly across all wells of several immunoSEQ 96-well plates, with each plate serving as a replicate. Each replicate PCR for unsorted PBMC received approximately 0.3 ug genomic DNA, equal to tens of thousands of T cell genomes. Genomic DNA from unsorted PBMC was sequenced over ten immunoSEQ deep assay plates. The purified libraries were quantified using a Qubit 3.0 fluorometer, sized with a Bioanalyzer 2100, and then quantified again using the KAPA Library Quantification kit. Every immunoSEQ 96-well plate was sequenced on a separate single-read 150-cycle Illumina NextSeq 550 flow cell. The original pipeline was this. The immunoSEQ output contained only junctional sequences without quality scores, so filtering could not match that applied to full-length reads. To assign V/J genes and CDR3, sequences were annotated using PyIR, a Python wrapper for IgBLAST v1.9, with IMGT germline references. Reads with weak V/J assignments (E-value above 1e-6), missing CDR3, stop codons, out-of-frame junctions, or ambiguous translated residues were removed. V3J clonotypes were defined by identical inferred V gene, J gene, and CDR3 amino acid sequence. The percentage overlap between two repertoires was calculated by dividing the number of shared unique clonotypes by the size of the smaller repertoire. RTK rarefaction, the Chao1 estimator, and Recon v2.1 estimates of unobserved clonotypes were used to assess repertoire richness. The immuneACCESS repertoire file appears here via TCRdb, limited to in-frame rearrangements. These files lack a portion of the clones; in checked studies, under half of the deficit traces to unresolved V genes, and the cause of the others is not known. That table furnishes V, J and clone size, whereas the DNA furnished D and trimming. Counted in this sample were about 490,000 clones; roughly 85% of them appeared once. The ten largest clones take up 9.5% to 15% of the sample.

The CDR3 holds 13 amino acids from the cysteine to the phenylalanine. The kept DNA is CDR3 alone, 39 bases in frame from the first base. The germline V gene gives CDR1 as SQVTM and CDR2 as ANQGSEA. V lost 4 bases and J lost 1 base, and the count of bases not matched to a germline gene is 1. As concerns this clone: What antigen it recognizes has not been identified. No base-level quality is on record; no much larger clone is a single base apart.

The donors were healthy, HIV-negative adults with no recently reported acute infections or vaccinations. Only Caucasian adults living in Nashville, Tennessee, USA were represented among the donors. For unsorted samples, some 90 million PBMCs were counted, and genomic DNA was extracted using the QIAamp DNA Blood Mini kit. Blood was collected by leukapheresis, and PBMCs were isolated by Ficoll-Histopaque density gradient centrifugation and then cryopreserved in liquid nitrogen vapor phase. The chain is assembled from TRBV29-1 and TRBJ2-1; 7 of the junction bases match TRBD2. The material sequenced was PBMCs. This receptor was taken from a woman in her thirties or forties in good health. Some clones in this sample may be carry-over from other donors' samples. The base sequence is TGCAGCGTTGCGGGGGGATCCTACAATGAGCAGTTCTTC. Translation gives CSVAGGSYNEQFF.